This TCR beta chain was captured in a study of CD8 T cells in ankylosing spondylitis. This CDR3 region has 12 residues. V lost 6 bases and J 4 bases, leaving 7 bases between the germline ends. This clonotype was recorded many times. What it recognizes is unknown. Each CDR3 protein is one row after TCRdb ran MiXCR on the 5' RACE reads. The profile covers around 94,000 distinct CDR3 sequences, with just under 9% appearing a single time and more than 30% taken by the ten largest. Study results and caveats: A motif in TCR beta, a set of several highly homologous variants, appeared characteristic of ankylosing spondylitis blood.

The clonotype comes from a male donor with ankylosing spondylitis. The chain carries TRBV12-3 or TRBV12-4 and TRBJ2-1; D remains unclear. Input material: blood, either unsorted or a sorted T cell fraction (not recorded which). The chain's CDR3 is CASRLLYNEQFF. The CDR3 DNA sequence: TGTGCCAGCAGGCTACTTTACAATGAGCAGTTCTTC.